This T cell receptor beta chain is from a study of CD8+ T cells in alopecia areata. Reverse transcribed after extraction, RNA yielded cDNA as the sequencing template. TCRdb keeps only in-frame clones here, not all; method: immunoSEQ multiplex PCR. The sample holds nearly 95,000 clones; approximately 70% are singletons and the top ten take around 16%. Study results and limitations: Numerous expanded lesional clones remained in scalp and blood during tofacitinib. Having one nonresponder leaves uncertain how baseline CD8+ expansion relates to response.

Treatment here: oral pan-JAK inhibitor, 5-10 mg twice daily. Both CD4+ and CD8+ T cells were separated by sorting PBMCs. A word on this clone: Its cognate antigen is unknown. One end of the junction varies from germline; a read error may be responsible.

Sequencing was performed on CD8+ T cells sorted from blood, taken around week 46, from a patient treated with tofacitinib. The clonotype comes from a human donor with alopecia areata.

DNA for the CDR3: TGCGCCACCACCTACTCGCGGCTCACAGATGCGCAGTATTTT. Translating gives CATTYSRLTDAQYF. The chain carries TRBV5-1 and TRBJ2-3, with unresolved D. Germline V gives CDR1 SGHRS, CDR2 YFSETQ. CDR3 length: 14 amino acids.